This TCR beta chain was sequenced during a study of blood T cell repertoires in COVID-19. Study in general: The United States, Italy and Spain provided the acute and convalescent COVID-19 samples.

Membership in each cohort depended on participant-reported clinical history. The CDR3 is made up of 16 amino acids. Trimming at V came to 0 bases and at J to 4 bases, leaving 8 bases not matched to a gene. Germline V gene lookup returns CDR1 SGHDT and CDR2 YYEEEE. Per the study methods: Using reference gene primer amplification, nucleated cell counts were estimated. Only in-frame clones appear in the TCRdb table, and some are missing; sequencing was by immunoSEQ multiplex PCR. D and trimming come from the DNA, and the V and J calls and clone size come from that table. The sample holds 250,000 to 350,000 clones, about 92% seen once.

The sequence was collected from a woman younger than 45 who had recovered from COVID-19. The gene calls are TRBV5-6 and TRBJ2-5, with 8 positions matching TRBD1. The specimen was PBMCs or T cells enriched from blood (not recorded which). This CDR3 reads CASSLAGTGPRETQYF. CDR3 nucleotides: TGTGCCAGCAGCTTGGCCGGGACAGGCCCTCGAGAGACCCAGTACTTC.